These 31 T cell receptor beta chains were all obtained from the same sample, sequenced in a study of T cell repertoires in cytomegalovirus infection. Their cognate antigens are unknown. Using its own MiXCR run on the reads, TCRdb lists one record per CDR3 protein. The table shows more than 65,000 distinct CDR3 sequences, with approximately 43% occurring only once. Here the sequenced sample was CD8+ T cells from cultured PBMCs, taken from culture after CMV antigen stimulation. These receptors originate from a human donor in good health (CMV status not recorded). Some clones in this sample may be carry-over from other donors' samples.

Here the CDR3 DNA reads TGTGCCGTACTCCCCGGGACCGGGGAGCTGTTTTTT. It encodes CAVLPGTGELFF. This chain uses TRBV10-3 with TRBJ2-2, with D unresolved. Germline CDR1 reads ENHRY; CDR2 reads SYGVKD. The CDR3 sequence is 12 residues long. Trimming removed 11 bases from V and 5 bases from J, with 12 bases in between.

Only a few counts were recorded for this clonotype. The chain has TRBV10-2 and TRBJ1-1; D uncertain. Germline CDR1 and CDR2: WSHSY and SAAADI. Trimming shortened V by 6 bases and J by 0 bases, and 5 bases separated the two germline ends. The CDR3 contains 12 residues. For the CDR3, the DNA is TGCGCCAGCAGAGGACTGAACACTGAAGCTTTCTTT. Its protein product is CASRGLNTEAFF.

Regarding this clonotype: At one end, the junction sequence differs from germline, possibly due to a read error. This chain connects TRBV7-3 to TRBJ2-3, with 11 nucleotides matching TRBD2. Per germline, CDR1 SGHTA and CDR2 FQGTGA. The CDR3 loop spans 15 amino acids. CDR3 region: CDSSSSGGSTDTQYF. CDR3 nucleotides: TGTGACAGCAGCTCTAGCGGGGGGAGCACAGATACGCAGTATTTT.

V usage is TRBV29-1 and J usage is TRBJ2-3; TRBD2 matches at 10 bases. CDR3 length: 14 residues. The V segment lost 2 bases and the J segment 5 bases; nucleotides outside the gene matches: 4. Germline CDR1 and CDR2: SQVTM and ANQGSEA. The CDR3, as DNA: TGCAGCGTTGAACAGCGGGGGGGCCTAGATACGCAGTATTTT. This sequence encodes CSVEQRGGLDTQYF.

This clonotype showed up just a few times. V gene TRBV6-5 combines with J gene TRBJ1-2; TRBD1 matches 7 bases. V lost 6 bases and J lost 7; bases outside the gene matches: 8. Germline-derived CDR1 and CDR2 are MNHEY and SVGAGI. CDR3 length: 13 amino acids. CDR3 coding DNA: TGTGCCAGCAGACTAACAGGGGAACGTGGCTACACCTTC. Amino acid sequence: CASRLTGERGYTF.

In this sample, this clonotype turned up a few times. V is TRBV7-8 and J is TRBJ1-5; no firm D call. Per germline, CDR1 SGHVS and CDR2 FQNEAQ. V lost 3 bases to trimming and J lost 0 bases, with 15 bases between them. The CDR3 has 17 amino acids. This CDR3 reads CASSFVSGVYSNQPQHF. In DNA, the CDR3 is TGTGCCAGCAGCTTTGTTTCGGGCGTTTATAGCAATCAGCCCCAGCATTTT.

The rearrangement joins TRBV6-5 to TRBJ1-5, with 9 positions matching TRBD1. There are 18 residues in the CDR3. CDR1 and CDR2 (germline): MNHEY, SVGAGI. Germline trimming cut 4 bases from V and 1 base from J; bases unmatched to any gene: 11. CDR3 coding DNA: TGTGCCAGCAGTTCCATCCCGTGGGGACAGGGCAGCAATCAGCCCCAGCATTTT. Translating gives CASSSIPWGQGSNQPQHF.

The chain couples TRBV20-1 to TRBJ2-1; D could derive from TRBD1 or TRBD2 (5 bases each). Trimming took off 0 bases at V and 0 bases at J, with 18 bases between the two ends. This CDR3 is built from 18 residues. Looked up from germline, CDR1 is DFQATT and CDR2 is SNEGSKA (reference sequence). The CDR3 sequence is CSARDVGLNRDSYNEQFF. Written as DNA, the CDR3 is TGCAGTGCTAGAGACGTGGGGCTCAACCGGGACTCCTACAATGAGCAGTTCTTC.

This chain links TRBV11-1 with TRBJ2-1, with 12 bases that match TRBD2. The CDR3 contains 17 residues. Germline loops: CDR1 SGHAT, CDR2 FQDESV (reference sequence). V trimming: 2 bases; J trimming: 4 bases; junction bases outside the gene matches: 6. CDR3 nucleotides: TGTGCCAGCAGCTTATCCACTAGCGGGAGGTGGTACAATGAGCAGTTCTTC. Its translation: CASSLSTSGRWYNEQFF.

This clonotype was seen only a few times. V is TRBV7-2 and J is TRBJ1-1; D ambiguous. This CDR3 contains 14 residues. Germline V gives CDR1 SGHTA, CDR2 FQGNSA. Trimming shortened V by 1 base and J by 4 bases, and 10 bases separated the two germline ends. CDR3 DNA sequence: TGTGCCAGCAGCTTAGTTCGACGGAGCACTGAAGCTTTCTTT. It encodes CASSLVRRSTEAFF.

The CDR3 is CASSPRDSSYEQYF. CDR3 nucleotides: TGTGCCAGCAGCCCCCGGGACAGCTCCTACGAGCAGTACTTC. The V and J genes are TRBV6-5 and TRBJ2-7, with TRBD1 matching over 7 bases. The CDR3 sequence is 14 residues long. Per the germline V gene, CDR1 is MNHEY and CDR2 is SVGAGI. Losses at the gene ends were 6 bases for V and 0 bases for J; bases not matched to a gene: 5.

Only a few counts were recorded for this clonotype. The chain is built from TRBV7-4 and TRBJ1-2; a weak D match, TRBD1 (5 bases). Germline V CDR1 and CDR2: SGHVT, SQSDAQ. The CDR3 sequence is 15 residues long. Trimming took 2 bases from V and 3 from J, leaving 13 bases between them. The CDR3 spells CASSLMKGVDYGYTF. CDR3 coding DNA: TGTGCCAGCAGCTTAATGAAAGGGGTAGACTATGGCTACACCTTC.

The sample holds a few counts of this clonotype. This chain links TRBV4-2 with TRBJ2-5; 9 bases agree with TRBD2. The CDR3 is 17 residues long. V shed 1 base and J 2 bases; nucleotides not matched to a gene: 8. Germline V gives CDR1 LGHNA, CDR2 YNFKEQ. Written as DNA, the CDR3 is TGTGCCAGCAGCCAAGTACTGCGGGGGGGAGCACAAGAGACCCAGTACTTC. Encoded protein: CASSQVLRGGAQETQYF.

The CDR3 here is CASSLEFLGNTEAFF. CDR3 DNA: TGTGCCAGCAGCTTAGAATTTTTGGGGAACACTGAAGCTTTCTTT. This chain links TRBV7-6 with TRBJ1-1; no firm D call. V was cut by 1 base and J by 1 base, with 10 bases left in between. Germline V CDR1 and CDR2: SGHVS, FNYEAQ. This CDR3 is 15 amino acids long.

This sequence joins TRBV7-8 and TRBJ2-3, with unresolved D. Trimming shortened V by 0 bases and J by 6 bases, and 10 bases separated the two germline ends. Germline assignment: CDR1 SGHVS and CDR2 FQNEAQ. The CDR3 runs 14 residues. The CDR3 nucleotides are TGTGCCAGCAGCTTAGCCTATGGGTCGGATACGCAGTATTTT. This codes for CASSLAYGSDTQYF. The full variable domain, rest sourced from reference TRBV7-8 and TRBJ2-3, is GAGVSQSPRYKVAKRGQDVALRCDPISGHVSLFWYQQALGQGPEFLTYFQNEAQLDKSGLPSDRFFAERPEGSVSTLKIQRTQQEDSAVYLCASSLAYGSDTQYFGPGTRLTVL.

The chain links TRBV2 to TRBJ2-7, with D unresolved. The CDR3 loop spans 12 amino acids. Per the germline V gene, CDR1 is SNHLY and CDR2 is FYNNEI. V was cut by 6 bases and J by 2 bases, with 8 bases left in between. The CDR3 DNA reads as TGTGCCAGCAGAGGAAGAGCCTACGAGCAGTACTTC. Its protein is CASRGRAYEQYF.

The gene calls are TRBV7-6 and TRBJ2-5; 7 bases match TRBD2. The germline V gene has CDR1 SGHVS and CDR2 FNYEAQ. V dropped 5 bases and J dropped 2; count of bases not matched to a gene: 8. The CDR3 runs to 15 residues. The CDR3 reads CASSALQLAQETQYF. The CDR3 DNA reads as TGTGCCAGCAGCGCGCTACAACTAGCGCAAGAGACCCAGTACTTC.

The CDR3 nucleotides are TGTGCCAGCAGCTTGGGTTTCTACAATGAGCAGTTCTTC. Protein: CASSLGFYNEQFF. The rearrangement joins TRBV12-3 or TRBV12-4 to TRBJ2-1; no reliable D call. Trimming removed 6 bases at V and 3 bases at J, with 9 bases between. The CDR3 runs 13 residues.

This clonotype was seen more than once but under ten times. This sequence joins TRBV25-1 and TRBJ1-1; TRBD1 is a possible D gene (5 bases). The CDR3 is made up of 15 amino acids. The ends were cut back, 1 base at V and 0 bases at J, with 9 bases in the middle. The germline V gene has CDR1 MGHDK and CDR2 SYGVNS. The CDR3 sequence is CASSESGILNTEAFF. The CDR3 region has the DNA TGTGCCAGCAGTGAATCAGGGATACTGAACACTGAAGCTTTCTTT.

This clonotype was observed a few times. V is TRBV7-2 and J is TRBJ2-7, with 7 bases that match TRBD2. Germline CDR1 reads SGHTA; CDR2 reads FQGNSA. The CDR3 has 15 residues. V gave up 3 bases and J gave up 3 bases; unmatched junction bases: 8. CDR3 DNA sequence: TGTGCCAGCAGCTTCTGGGGCGCGGGGGACTACGAGCAGTACTTC. Its protein is CASSFWGAGDYEQYF.

This clonotype was detected only a few times. This chain connects TRBV25-1 to TRBJ1-6, with a tentative D call TRBD1 (5 bases). V lost 6 bases, J lost 10 bases, and 16 bases lay in between. From germline, CDR1 is MGHDK and CDR2 SYGVNS. The CDR3 consists of 14 residues. This CDR3 is CASSSQGNYSPLHF. CDR3 nucleotides: TGTGCCAGCAGCTCGCAGGGAAATTACTCACCCCTCCACTTT.

V usage is TRBV19 and J usage is TRBJ1-4; 8 bases line up with TRBD1. The trim removed 9 bases at V and 3 bases at J, leaving 18 bases unmatched. CDR3 length: 18 residues. Germline V gene lookup returns CDR1 LNHDA and CDR2 SQIVND (reference sequence). CDR3 DNA sequence: TGTGCCAGACTGGCCCGGGACAGGTGCTTGGGGGCTAATGAAAAACTGTTTTTT. Amino acids: CARLARDRCLGANEKLFF. The full variable domain, its missing parts supplied by reference TRBV19 and TRBJ1-4, is DGGITQSPKYLFRKEGQNVTLSCEQNLNHDAMYWYRQDPGQGLRLIYYSQIVNDFQKGDIAEGYSVSREKKESFPLTVTSAQKNPTAFYLCARLARDRCLGANEKLFFGSGTQLSVL.

This clonotype appeared a few times. V gene TRBV7-2 combines with J gene TRBJ2-1, with D unclear. Trimming pared 1 base from V and 8 bases from J, leaving 12 bases between. CDR3 length: 14 amino acids. CDR1 is SGHTA and CDR2 is FQGNSA in the germline V gene. CDR3 region: CASSLVTTIDEQFF. The CDR3 region has the DNA TGTGCCAGCAGCTTAGTAACCACTATAGATGAGCAGTTCTTC.

The chain has TRBV27 and TRBJ1-2; the match to TRBD1 covers 9 bases. CDR3 length: 14 amino acids. CDR1 is MNHEY and CDR2 is SMNVEV in the germline V gene (reference sequence). Unmatched junction bases numbered 3, after V lost 5 bases and J lost 2 bases. This CDR3 reads CASSTGGGNYGYTF. CDR3 DNA sequence: TGTGCCAGCAGTACAGGGGGCGGGAACTATGGCTACACCTTC.

The chain is built from TRBV29-1 and TRBJ1-1; D is uncertain. The CDR3 spans 14 residues. Trimming removed 3 bases from V and 4 bases from J, with 15 bases in between. Germline CDR1 reads SQVTM; CDR2 reads ANQGSEA. The DNA of the CDR3 is TGCAGCGTTGAGTCTTGGGCCGGGCCCACTGAAGCTTTCTTT. Its translation: CSVESWAGPTEAFF.

This chain joins TRBV12-3 or TRBV12-4 and TRBJ1-2; possible D gene TRBD1, 5 bases. Trimming cost V 6 bases and J 6 bases, with 11 bases left between them. The CDR3 runs to 12 residues. The CDR3: CASRPQGHGYTF. The CDR3 nucleotides read TGTGCCAGCAGGCCTCAGGGCCATGGCTACACCTTC.

This chain links TRBV19 with TRBJ2-3, with 11 bases identical to TRBD1. The CDR3 has 16 residues. Losses at the gene ends were 6 bases for V and 1 base for J; bases not matched to a gene: 6. Germline CDR1 is LNHDA and CDR2 is SQIVND (reference sequence). The CDR3 region is CASRGQGDLGTDTQYF. In DNA form, the CDR3 reads TGTGCCAGTAGGGGACAGGGGGACCTAGGCACAGATACGCAGTATTTT.

This clonotype has a handful of counts. J is TRBJ2-2 and V is TRBV7-9; D might be TRBD1 (6 bases). The germline V and J ends were trimmed by 4 bases and 5 bases, with 11 bases remaining between them. The CDR3 runs to 14 residues. Germline CDR1 reads SEHNR; CDR2 reads FQNEAQ (reference sequence). The CDR3: CASSSQTGTGELFF. In DNA, the CDR3 is TGTGCCAGCAGCTCTCAAACAGGGACCGGGGAGCTGTTTTTT.

This clonotype turned up a few times. CDR3 in DNA: TGTGCCAGCAGTTCTACCCGGGACAGGGAAGCCTACGAGCAGTACTTC. Its translation: CASSSTRDREAYEQYF. V gene TRBV7-9 combines with J gene TRBJ2-7; TRBD1 agrees at 9 bases. The CDR3 runs to 16 residues. The germline CDR1 and CDR2 sequences are SEHNR and FQNEAQ (reference sequence). The V and J ends lost 6 bases and 2 bases, in that order; junction bases with no gene match: 11.

This clonotype was seen only a few times. The chain employs TRBV7-9 and TRBJ1-5, with TRBD1 matching 8 bases. Germline V gives CDR1 SEHNR, CDR2 FQNEAQ (reference sequence). With 5 bases clipped from V and 4 bases from J, the junction kept 13 bases outside the gene matches. The CDR3 loop spans 17 amino acids. The CDR3: CASSVGGTGVGNQPQHF. The CDR3 coding sequence is TGTGCCAGCAGCGTAGGGGGGACAGGTGTCGGGAATCAGCCCCAGCATTTT.

This chain links TRBV4-3 with TRBJ1-5, with 7 bases matching TRBD1. The CDR3 covers 15 residues. V lost 4 bases to trimming and J lost 4 bases; unmatched junction nucleotides: 7. Germline V lookup: CDR1 LGHNA, CDR2 YSLEER. The CDR3 region is CASSRQQGINQPQHF. The CDR3 coding sequence is TGCGCCAGCAGCCGACAACAGGGGATTAATCAGCCCCAGCATTTT.